This entry lists 21 T cell receptor beta chains sequenced from one sample in a study of CD8+ T cells in alopecia areata. Reverse transcribed after extraction, RNA yielded cDNA as the sequencing template. The method was immunoSEQ multiplex PCR; TCRdb's version includes in-frame clones alone and lacks a portion of them. The data hold roughly 150,000 clones, with about three fifths observed a single time. The starting material was CD4+ T cells sorted from blood, obtained at week 0. These receptors were collected from a human donor with alopecia areata.

The rearrangement uses TRBV25-1 and TRBJ1-1; TRBD1 is a possible D gene (5 bases). V lost 6 bases and J lost 4, with 9 bases in between. Per the germline V gene, CDR1 is MGHDK and CDR2 is SYGVNS. This CDR3 is built from 12 residues. CDR3 sequence: CASSGRATEAFF. The CDR3 DNA reads TGTGCCAGCAGCGGCAGGGCCACTGAAGCTTTCTTT.

This clone was counted a single time. The rearrangement joins TRBV29-1 to TRBJ2-7; the match to TRBD2 covers 8 bases. The CDR3 spans 14 residues. Looked up from germline, CDR1 is SQVTM and CDR2 is ANQGSEA. Germline trimming cut 6 bases from V and 2 bases from J; bases unmatched to any gene: 9. CDR3: CSVQRTSGTYEQYF. CDR3 sequence (DNA): TGCAGCGTCCAAAGAACTAGCGGTACCTACGAGCAGTACTTC.

J is TRBJ2-2 and V is TRBV5-6, with 9 bases aligning to TRBD1. V lost 3 bases, J lost 2 bases, and 5 bases stayed unmatched. This CDR3 is built from 16 residues. Germline CDR1 is SGHDT and CDR2 is YYEEEE. The CDR3 spells CASSWGQGANTGELFF. CDR3 DNA sequence: TGTGCCAGCAGCTGGGGACAGGGAGCCAACACCGGGGAGCTGTTTTTT.

This chain joins TRBV19 and TRBJ1-1; perhaps TRBD1 as D (5 bases). Germline CDR1 reads LNHDA; CDR2 reads SQIVND (reference sequence). The CDR3 runs to 14 residues. V lost 3 bases and J 2 bases, leaving 10 bases between the germline ends. The CDR3 reads CASSIPGRNTEAFF. CDR3 sequence (DNA): TGTGCCAGTAGTATCCCAGGGAGAAACACTGAAGCTTTCTTT.

The J gene is TRBJ1-6, the V gene TRBV7-8, with TRBD1 matching over 10 bases. The V and J ends lost 3 bases and 10 bases, in that order; junction bases with no gene match: 3. Germline CDR1 SGHVS, CDR2 FQNEAQ. The CDR3 contains 14 residues. Here the CDR3 reads CASSFGQGGSPLHF. As DNA, the CDR3 is TGTGCCAGCAGCTTCGGACAGGGGGGATCACCCCTCCACTTT.

In its sample, this clone was seen a few times. The chain recombines TRBV29-1 with TRBJ2-5, with 7 bases fitting TRBD2. Germline-derived CDR1 and CDR2 are SQVTM and ANQGSEA. V lost 7 bases and J lost 1; bases outside the gene matches: 9. CDR3 size: 14 residues. CDR3 coding DNA: TGCAGCGCCGGGAGGACGGGGGGCCAAGAGACCCAGTACTTC. Amino acids: CSAGRTGGQETQYF.

The rearrangement joins TRBV19 to TRBJ1-1; D is uncertain. The CDR3 is 16 amino acids. CDR1 and CDR2 (germline): LNHDA, SQIVND (reference sequence). The ends were cut back, 3 bases at V and 0 bases at J, with 14 bases in the middle. The CDR3 DNA sequence: TGTGCCAGTAGTATGGCGGCAGGTCGCATGAACACTGAAGCTTTCTTT. Translation: CASSMAAGRMNTEAFF. The full variable domain, with the rest looked up from reference TRBV19 and TRBJ1-1, is DGGITQSPKYLFRKEGQNVTLSCEQNLNHDAMYWYRQDPGQGLRLIYYSQIVNDFQKGDIAEGYSVSREKKESFPLTVTSAQKNPTAFYLCASSMAAGRMNTEAFFGQGTRLTVV.

This clone was observed a few times. The chain couples TRBV30 to TRBJ2-1; TRBD1 matches 9 bases. The germline V gene has CDR1 GTSNPN and CDR2 SVGIG (reference sequence). The CDR3 consists of 13 residues. The junction had 10 bases not matched to a gene; V was cut back by 3 bases and J by 13 bases. The CDR3 protein is CAWRGRDRVFQFF. In DNA, the CDR3 is TGTGCCTGGAGGGGCAGGGACAGGGTGTTCCAGTTCTTC.

This clone was found a few times. The gene calls are TRBV28 and TRBJ2-2, with D unresolved. In germline, CDR1 is MDHEN, CDR2 SYDVKM. This CDR3 contains 13 residues. V lost 5 bases and J lost 3, with 7 bases in between. The DNA of the CDR3 is TGTGCCAGCAGTACCCGGGACACCGGGGAGCTGTTTTTT. Translating gives CASSTRDTGELFF. The full variable domain, completed using reference TRBV28 and TRBJ2-2, is DVKVTQSSRYLVKRTGEKVFLECVQDMDHENMFWYRQDPGLGLRLIYFSYDVKMKEKGDIPEGYSVSREKKERFSLILESASTNQTSMYLCASSTRDTGELFFGEGSRLTVL.

V usage is TRBV30 and J usage is TRBJ2-1; a weak D match, TRBD1 (6 bases). The V end was cut by 4 bases, the J end by 12 bases, with 25 bases between. Per the germline V gene, CDR1 is GTSNPN and CDR2 is SVGIG (reference sequence). The CDR3 contains 15 residues. CDR3 residues: CAWTVGASPRGGQFF. Here the CDR3 DNA reads TGTGCCTGGACGGTTGGGGCTAGCCCCCGAGGGGGGCAGTTCTTC.

V gene TRBV25-1 combines with J gene TRBJ2-7, with 9 positions matching TRBD1. The length of the CDR3 is 15 residues. The J segment lost 6 bases and the V segment lost 3 bases, leaving 9 bases of the junction unmatched. The germline V gene has CDR1 MGHDK and CDR2 SYGVNS. The CDR3 loop reads CASSDPGTGSSEQYF. CDR3 DNA sequence: TGTGCCAGCAGTGACCCCGGGACAGGGAGCAGCGAGCAGTACTTC.

This clone has only a few counts. This chain links TRBV5-4 with TRBJ2-1, with 7 bases matching TRBD2. Unmatched junction bases numbered 8, after V lost 4 bases and J lost 4 bases. The CDR3 spans 15 residues. CDR1 and CDR2 (germline): SGHNT, YYREEE (reference sequence). The CDR3 nucleotides are TGTGCCAGCAGCGGCGCCGGGACTATGTACAATGAGCAGTTCTTC. Translated, it gives CASSGAGTMYNEQFF.

The chain carries TRBV4-2 and TRBJ2-7; D call uncertain. Trimming stripped 0 bases from V and 4 bases from J, with 10 bases between. Per the germline V gene, CDR1 is LGHNA and CDR2 is YNFKEQ. The CDR3 sequence is 14 residues long. The CDR3 DNA reads as TGTGCCAGCAGCCAAGATCAACACCTTTACGAGCAGTACTTC. Encoded protein: CASSQDQHLYEQYF.

The V gene is TRBV7-2, the J gene TRBJ2-7, with D hard to call. The CDR3 covers 14 residues. The V end was cut by 5 bases, the J end by 2 bases, with 13 bases between. CDR1 and CDR2 (germline): SGHTA, FQGNSA. The CDR3 sequence is CASSLRRSTYEQYF. The CDR3 nucleotides read TGTGCCAGCAGCCTAAGGCGGTCGACCTACGAGCAGTACTTC.

This clone was seen more than once but under ten times. This chain uses TRBV19 with TRBJ2-2, with a weak D call TRBD1 (5 bases). Germline values: CDR1 LNHDA, CDR2 SQIVND (reference sequence). V was cut by 5 bases and J by 6 bases, with 16 bases left in between. This CDR3 spans 15 amino acids. CDR3 sequence reads: CASSPRVWKAGELFF. The CDR3 coding sequence is TGTGCCAGTAGTCCCAGGGTGTGGAAGGCCGGGGAGCTGTTTTTT.

The V gene is TRBV5-1, the J gene TRBJ1-5; 10 bases line up with TRBD1. J lost 11 bases, V lost 4 bases, and 15 bases had no gene match. The CDR3 runs 16 residues. Germline assignment: CDR1 SGHRS and CDR2 YFSETQ. This CDR3 is CASSPDPGTGAGAQHF. CDR3 nucleotides: TGCGCCAGCAGCCCAGACCCCGGGACAGGGGCTGGAGCCCAGCATTTT.

This chain uses TRBV4-1 with TRBJ2-3, with 8 bases aligning to TRBD2. Germline V gene data show CDR1 as MGHRA and CDR2 as YSYEKL. The CDR3 has 17 residues. The V segment lost 0 bases and the J segment 6 bases; nucleotides outside the gene matches: 11. The CDR3 sequence: CASSQDGAGGSMDTQYF. Written as DNA, the CDR3 is TGCGCCAGCAGCCAAGATGGTGCGGGGGGTAGCATGGATACGCAGTATTTT.

In this sample, this clone turned up a few times. In nucleotides, the CDR3 is TGTGCCAGCAGCTTAGTCTTAGGGTCGATTTTCGGGCTAGCCCACACCGGGGAGCTGTTTTTT. It yields the protein CASSLVLGSIFGLAHTGELFF. The genes are TRBV7-8 and TRBJ2-2; weak D call: TRBD2 (5 bases). Germline assignment: CDR1 SGHVS and CDR2 FQNEAQ. The CDR3 has 21 residues. The V and J ends lost 1 base and 3 bases respectively, with 27 bases between them.

This clone was detected once. The rearrangement uses TRBV30 and TRBJ1-5; D is ambiguous. The CDR3 contains 13 residues. V was trimmed by 2 bases and J by 2 bases, leaving 7 bases between them. Germline loops: CDR1 GTSNPN, CDR2 SVGIG (reference sequence). CDR3 amino acids: CAWSYNGNQPQHF. As DNA, the CDR3 is TGTGCCTGGAGTTATAATGGCAATCAGCCCCAGCATTTT.

This clone came up once. The rearrangement joins TRBV6-5 to TRBJ2-5; D not resolved. Germline lookup yields CDR1 MNHEY and CDR2 SVGAGI. V was pared by 6 bases and J by 5 bases, with 13 bases between. The length of the CDR3 is 13 residues. The CDR3 spells CASRRLVMETQYF. The CDR3 DNA sequence: TGTGCCAGCAGGCGACTCGTGATGGAGACCCAGTACTTC.

V and J are TRBV4-3 and TRBJ2-1; D gene uncertain. Germline V lookup: CDR1 LGHNA, CDR2 YSLEER. V dropped 4 bases and J dropped 7 bases, with 8 bases sitting between them. The CDR3 is made up of 12 amino acids. The CDR3 spells CASSRHRNEQFF. CDR3 bases: TGCGCCAGCAGCCGACACAGAAATGAGCAGTTCTTC.